These 25 T cell receptor beta chains came from one sample sequenced in a study of blood T cell repertoires in COVID-19. Measured with immunoSEQ multiplex PCR; TCRdb has only the in-frame clones, and not every one. The sample comprises more than 150,000 clones, roughly 80% of which are singletons, and over 5% rests with the top ten. Sample: peripheral blood. Receptors originate from a woman under 40 with acute or convalescent COVID-19.

V gene TRBV7-2 combines with J gene TRBJ2-5, with D perhaps matching TRBD1 (5 bases). The CDR3 sequence is 12 residues long. Germline V CDR1 and CDR2: SGHTA, FQGNSA. The V end was cut by 5 bases, the J end by 5 bases, with 9 bases between. CDR3 sequence: CASSQGTETQYF. The CDR3 nucleotides are TGTGCCAGCAGCCAGGGTACCGAGACCCAGTACTTC.

V is TRBV28 and J is TRBJ1-2, with TRBD1 identical over 8 bases. The CDR3 is 16 residues long. Losses at the gene ends were 4 bases for V and 5 bases for J; bases not matched to a gene: 12. The V gene's germline CDR1 is MDHEN and CDR2 SYDVKM. DNA of the CDR3: TGTGCCAGCAGTTCACCCCAGGGGGCGAATCCTTATGGCTACACCTTC. Protein: CASSSPQGANPYGYTF.

CDR3 sequence reads: CASSTNRAIADTQYF. The CDR3 DNA reads as TGTGCCAGCAGTACTAACAGGGCTATTGCGGATACGCAGTATTTT. The J gene is TRBJ2-3, the V gene TRBV28, with a tentative D call TRBD1 (6 bases). The V end was cut by 5 bases, the J end by 6 bases, with 18 bases between. From germline, CDR1 is MDHEN and CDR2 SYDVKM. The CDR3 runs to 15 residues.

This chain joins TRBV6-6 and TRBJ2-5; 10 bases are a match to TRBD2. Germline CDR1 is MNHNY and CDR2 is SVGAGI (reference sequence). V lost 0 bases, J lost 13 bases, and 8 bases stayed unmatched. The CDR3 runs to 14 residues. CDR3 sequence: CASSYSGLAADWYF. The DNA for the CDR3 is TGTGCCAGCAGTTACTCCGGACTAGCGGCCGACTGGTACTTC.

The chain joins TRBV4-2 to TRBJ2-3, with D possibly matching TRBD2 (5 bases). V lost 4 bases to trimming and J lost 0 bases, with 14 bases between them. CDR1 and CDR2 from the germline V gene are LGHNA and YNFKEQ. The CDR3 runs 16 residues. The CDR3 reads CASSLVRGISTDTQYF. CDR3 DNA: TGTGCCAGCAGCCTGGTTAGAGGGATTAGCACAGATACGCAGTATTTT.

This CDR3 reads CASSLVQGVNGYTF. CDR3 DNA sequence: TGCGCCAGCAGCTTGGTACAGGGGGTTAATGGCTACACCTTC. The gene calls are TRBV5-1 and TRBJ1-2; 8 nucleotides line up with TRBD1. Germline CDR1 is SGHRS and CDR2 is YFSETQ. Losses at the gene ends were 0 bases for V and 6 bases for J; bases not matched to a gene: 4. The CDR3 runs 14 residues.

The count of this clone is one. The chain joins TRBV18 to TRBJ1-5; D is perhaps TRBD1 (5 bases). The V end lost 2 bases, the J end lost 6 bases, and 14 bases lay between the germline ends. The CDR3 is 15 residues long. CDR1 is KGHSH, CDR2 LQKENI, per germline. CDR3 in DNA: TGTGCCAGCTCACCAGGAGCGGGGGACCGTCAGCCCCAGCATTTT. This translates into CASSPGAGDRQPQHF.

This clone was recorded only once. The chain links TRBV11-3 to TRBJ1-3; 7 bases match TRBD1. CDR3 length equals 16 residues. V was clipped by 5 bases and J by 0 bases; unmatched bases: 7. Germline V gene data show CDR1 as SGHNT and CDR2 as YENEEA. This CDR3 is CASSRGQARSGNTIYF. The CDR3 coding sequence is TGTGCCAGCAGCCGCGGACAGGCGCGCTCTGGAAACACCATATATTTT.

The chain uses TRBV7-9 and TRBJ2-1, with TRBD2 matching 9 bases. Germline V gene sequence: CDR1 SEHNR, CDR2 FQNEAQ (reference sequence). This CDR3 spans 17 amino acids. Trimming removed 7 bases from V and 7 bases from J; junction bases left unmatched: 17. The CDR3 reads CASIRGLAGGSGNEQFF. CDR3 DNA sequence: TGTGCCAGCATCCGGGGGCTGGCGGGAGGGTCGGGTAATGAGCAGTTCTTC.

The chain has TRBV7-2 and TRBJ1-2; 9 bases align to TRBD1. Germline-derived CDR1 and CDR2 are SGHTA and FQGNSA. Trimming at V came to 5 bases and at J to 8 bases, leaving 15 bases not matched to a gene. This CDR3 is 16 amino acids long. In DNA form, the CDR3 reads TGTGCCAGCAGCCCGCAACCAGGGGGACAGGGTACCGGCTACACCTTC. Translating gives CASSPQPGGQGTGYTF.

This chain connects TRBV19 to TRBJ2-5; possible D gene TRBD1, 7 bases. This CDR3 has 14 amino acids. Per germline, CDR1 LNHDA and CDR2 SQIVND (reference sequence). The V and J ends lost 4 bases and 3 bases respectively, with 12 bases between them. The CDR3, as DNA: TGTGCCAGTAGTAGGGGACAGCGGGAAGAGACCCAGTACTTC. This gives the protein CASSRGQREETQYF.

This clone has just one count. The gene calls are TRBV28 and TRBJ2-7, with 9 positions matching TRBD2. This CDR3 spans 15 amino acids. The V gene end was trimmed by 6 bases and the J gene end by 1 base; junction bases not matched to a gene: 7. CDR1 MDHEN and CDR2 SYDVKM come from the germline V gene. The CDR3 DNA follows: TGTGCCAGCAGAAGTAGCGGGAGAAGGTCCTACGAGCAGTACTTC. Translated: CASRSSGRRSYEQYF.

The chain couples TRBV6-5 to TRBJ1-2; 7 nucleotides match TRBD1. Trimming at V came to 2 bases and at J to 8 bases, leaving 8 bases not matched to a gene. Germline CDR1 reads MNHEY; CDR2 reads SVGAGI. This CDR3 is 14 amino acids long. CDR3 amino acids: CASSYRGPPEGYTF. DNA of the CDR3: TGTGCCAGCAGTTACAGGGGGCCCCCAGAGGGCTACACCTTC.

The rearrangement joins TRBV5-1 to TRBJ2-3; D is possibly TRBD2 (6 bases). V was pared by 4 bases and J by 4 bases, with 10 bases between. CDR3 size: 13 residues. From germline, CDR1 is SGHRS and CDR2 YFSETQ. CDR3 bases: TGCGCCAGCAGCGCCGGGGGAGCAGATACGCAGTATTTT. Amino acids: CASSAGGADTQYF.

The J gene is TRBJ2-1, the V gene TRBV6-5, with TRBD1 as a possible D gene (5 bases). The V gene lost 1 base and the J gene lost 9 bases, with 13 bases spanning the gap. CDR3 length: 14 amino acids. Germline V gene sequence: CDR1 MNHEY, CDR2 SVGAGI. In DNA form, the CDR3 reads TGTGCCAGCAGTTACTTTCGGACAAAGGGTGAGCAGTTCTTC. This encodes CASSYFRTKGEQFF.

The V gene is TRBV6-5, the J gene TRBJ2-1; 7 bases are a match to TRBD1. The CDR3 contains 15 residues. The V gene's germline CDR1 is MNHEY and CDR2 SVGAGI. V was pared by 6 bases and J by 2 bases, with 7 bases of the junction left unmatched. The CDR3 region is CASRMRQGPYNEQFF. DNA for the CDR3: TGTGCCAGCAGAATGCGACAGGGCCCCTACAATGAGCAGTTCTTC.

In DNA, the CDR3 is TGTGCCAGCCCTCGGTCGGGTGAGCAGTACTTC. This encodes CASPRSGEQYF. V is TRBV5-8 and J is TRBJ2-7; D is ambiguous. Per the germline V gene, CDR1 is SGHTS and CDR2 is YDEGEE. This CDR3 has 11 residues. Trimming took off 7 bases at V and 7 bases at J, with 12 bases between the two ends. Variable domain in full (rest from reference TRBV5-8 and TRBJ2-7): EAGVTQSPTHLIKTRGQQATLRCSPISGHTSVYWYQQALGLGLQFLLWYDEGEERNRGNFPPRFSGRQFPNYSSELNVNALELEDSALYLCASPRSGEQYFGPGTRLTVT.

This clone turned up a few times. V is TRBV11-2 and J is TRBJ1-2, with D possibly TRBD1 on 6 matching bases. Germline V gene lookup returns CDR1 SGHAT and CDR2 FQNNGV. CDR3 length: 14 residues. V was trimmed by 5 bases and J by 6 bases, leaving 16 bases between them. The DNA for the CDR3 is TGTGCCAGCAGCCGGCCCGGGGGGCGGGATGGCTACACCTTC. It encodes CASSRPGGRDGYTF.

The V and J genes are TRBV5-1 and TRBJ2-3; TRBD1 matches at 10 bases. The CDR3 extends over 14 amino acids. V lost 9 bases and J lost 4; bases outside the gene matches: 8. Germline V lookup: CDR1 SGHRS, CDR2 YFSETQ. This CDR3 reads CATSSGQGADTQYF. DNA of the CDR3: TGCGCCACCTCGTCCGGACAGGGGGCAGATACGCAGTATTTT.

This clone was seen a single time. In the same sample, other DNA sequences code for this CDR3. The rearrangement links TRBV28 to TRBJ2-7; maybe TRBD1 (5 bases). Per germline, CDR1 MDHEN and CDR2 SYDVKM. The CDR3 runs to 13 residues. Trimming removed 6 bases from V and 0 bases from J, with 9 bases in between. The CDR3 bases are TGTGCCAGCAGGATCGACAGCTCCTACGAGCAGTACTTC. Translating gives CASRIDSSYEQYF.

The chain is built from TRBV27 and TRBJ1-6, with D hard to call. V shed 4 bases and J shed 10 bases, with 14 bases lying between them. There are 14 residues in the CDR3. Germline V lookup: CDR1 MNHEY, CDR2 SMNVEV (reference sequence). The CDR3 DNA is TGTGCCAGCAGTTCTATAAATTCGGGGTCACCCCTCCACTTT. Protein sequence: CASSSINSGSPLHF.

The J gene is TRBJ1-6, the V gene TRBV12-3 or TRBV12-4; D uncertain. The CDR3 runs 13 residues. The germline V and J ends were trimmed by 1 base and 7 bases, with 5 bases remaining between them. Written as DNA, the CDR3 is TGTGCCAGCAGTTTAGTACAGAATTCACCCCTCCACTTT. Its translation: CASSLVQNSPLHF.

The J gene is TRBJ2-1, the V gene TRBV2; maybe TRBD2 (5 bases). There are 16 residues in the CDR3. The V gene lost 6 bases and the J gene lost 3 bases, with 18 bases spanning the gap. Germline V lookup: CDR1 SNHLY, CDR2 FYNNEI. The CDR3 nucleotides read TGTGCCAGCAGCGAGTATGGAAGCGGAGGCTACAATGAGCAGTTCTTC. Residues: CASSEYGSGGYNEQFF.

The chain has TRBV27 and TRBJ1-1; D perhaps matches TRBD1 (6 bases). Trimming removed 8 bases from V and 4 bases from J, with 17 bases in between. The germline gives CDR1 MNHEY, CDR2 SMNVEV (reference sequence). The CDR3 totals 14 residues. CDR3 protein: CASGVLGGGTEAFF. DNA of the CDR3: TGTGCCAGCGGGGTTCTAGGGGGTGGCACTGAAGCTTTCTTT.

This chain links TRBV7-2 with TRBJ1-2; TRBD1 might be the D (5 bases). The CDR3 has 14 amino acids. V gave up 5 bases and J gave up 4 bases, with 14 bases separating them. Germline values: CDR1 SGHTA, CDR2 FQGNSA. The CDR3 spells CASSNPTGTYGYTF. As DNA, the CDR3 is TGTGCCAGCAGCAACCCCACAGGCACCTATGGCTACACCTTC.